Each of the 2 T cell receptor beta chains below was sequenced from the same sample in a study of blood T cell repertoires in COVID-19. Assay used: immunoSEQ multiplex PCR; TCRdb lists only in-frame clones, some missing. This table has under 350,000 clones, just under 90% appearing once. Sequencing used peripheral blood. Receptors were obtained from a woman in her twenties or thirties with COVID-19, enrolled during active disease.

The J gene is TRBJ2-7, the V gene TRBV12-2; TRBD2, as called in the table, went unchecked against the DNA. TRBV12-2 represents a pseudogene. This CDR3 is built from 12 residues. The CDR3, as DNA: TGTGCAAGTCGCTTGGAGACCTACGAGCAGTACGTC. Translating it yields CASRLETYEQYV.

CDR3 nucleotides: TGTGCCAGCGGGGGGACTAGCGGAGACAATGAGCAGTTCTTC. Protein: CASGGTSGDNEQFF. V gene TRBV27 combines with J gene TRBJ2-1; 11 nucleotides line up with TRBD2. The V gene end was trimmed by 8 bases and the J gene end by 5 bases; junction bases not matched to a gene: 5. The CDR3 totals 14 residues. Germline-derived CDR1 and CDR2 are MNHEY and SMNVEV (reference sequence).